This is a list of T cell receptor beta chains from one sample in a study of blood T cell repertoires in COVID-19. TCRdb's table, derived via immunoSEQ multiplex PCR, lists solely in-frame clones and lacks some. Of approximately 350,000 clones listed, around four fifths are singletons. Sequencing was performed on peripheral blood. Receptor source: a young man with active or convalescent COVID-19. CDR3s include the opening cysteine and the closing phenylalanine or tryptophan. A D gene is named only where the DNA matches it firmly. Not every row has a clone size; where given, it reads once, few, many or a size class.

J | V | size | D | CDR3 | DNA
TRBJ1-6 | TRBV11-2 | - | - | CASSAQGGYNSPLHF | TGTGCCAGCAGCGCTCAAGGGGGATATAATTCACCCCTCCACTTT
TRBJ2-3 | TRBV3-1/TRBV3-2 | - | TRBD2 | CASSQGTSGFRDTQYF | TGTGCCAGCAGCCAAGGGACTAGCGGGTTTAGGGATACGCAGTATTTT
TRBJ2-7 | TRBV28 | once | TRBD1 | CASSPPRQGAYEQYF | TGTGCCAGCAGCCCACCCCGACAGGGGGCCTACGAGCAGTACTTC
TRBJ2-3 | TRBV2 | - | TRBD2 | CASSSGTSGGRTTDTQYF | TGTGCCAGCAGTTCCGGGACTAGCGGGGGGCGAACCACAGATACGCAGTATTTT
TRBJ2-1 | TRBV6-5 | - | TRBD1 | CASIAGTGGFNEQFF | TGTGCCAGCATTGCCGGGACAGGGGGTTTTAATGAGCAGTTCTTC
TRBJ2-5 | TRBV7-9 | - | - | CASSFGHQQETQYF | TGTGCCAGCAGCTTTGGGCACCAACAAGAGACCCAGTACTTC
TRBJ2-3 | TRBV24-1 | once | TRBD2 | CATSEPGLADTDTQYF | TGTGCCACCAGTGAGCCTGGACTAGCGGACACAGATACGCAGTATTTT
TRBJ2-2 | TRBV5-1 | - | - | CASSLQRSTGELFF | TGCGCCAGCAGCTTGCAGCGGTCCACCGGGGAGCTGTTTTTT
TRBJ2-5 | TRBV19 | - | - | CALEGGSDTQYF | TGTGCCTTAGAGGGTGGCTCTGATACCCAGTACTTC
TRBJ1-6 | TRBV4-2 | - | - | CASSQGAGYNSPLHF | TGTGCCAGCAGCCAGGGGGCAGGCTATAATTCACCCCTCCACTTT
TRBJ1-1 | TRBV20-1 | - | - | CSAPGREEAFF | TGCAGTGCTCCCGGGAGAGAAGAAGCTTTCTTT
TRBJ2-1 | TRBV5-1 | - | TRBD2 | CASSLILAGVNEQFF | TGCGCCAGCAGCTTGATACTAGCGGGAGTCAATGAGCAGTTCTTC
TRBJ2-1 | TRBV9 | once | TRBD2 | CASSVAVISGDNEQFF | TGTGCCAGCAGCGTGGCCGTGATTAGCGGGGACAATGAGCAGTTCTTC
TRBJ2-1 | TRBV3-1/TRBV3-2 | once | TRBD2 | CASSKRGAYNEQFF | TGTGCCAGCAGCAAGCGGGGGGCCTACAATGAGCAGTTCTTC
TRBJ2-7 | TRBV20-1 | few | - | CSAWDSEQYF | TGCAGTGCATGGGACTCCGAGCAGTACTTC
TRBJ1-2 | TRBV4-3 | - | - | CASSQEVGYNYGYTF | TGCGCCAGCAGCCAAGAAGTCGGGTATAACTATGGCTACACCTTC
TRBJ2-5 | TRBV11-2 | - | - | CATRSGKETQYF | TGTGCCACCCGAAGCGGAAAAGAGACCCAGTACTTC
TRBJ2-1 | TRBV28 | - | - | CASRPGGSYNEQFF | TGTGCCAGCAGACCCGGAGGGTCCTACAATGAGCAGTTCTTC
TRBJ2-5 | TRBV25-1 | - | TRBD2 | CASSDPRGAGETQYF | TGTGCCAGCAGTGACCCGCGGGGGGCAGGGGAGACCCAGTACTTC
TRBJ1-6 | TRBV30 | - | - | CAWSATGTPLHF | TGTGCCTGGAGTGCCACAGGGACACCCCTCCACTTT
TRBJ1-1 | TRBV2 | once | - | CASIISTEAFF | TGTGCCAGCATAATCAGCACTGAAGCTTTCTTT
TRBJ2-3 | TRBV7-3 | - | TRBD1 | CASSFSRGKGRSTDTQYF | TGTGCCAGCAGCTTCTCCAGGGGGAAGGGCCGGAGCACAGATACGCAGTATTTT
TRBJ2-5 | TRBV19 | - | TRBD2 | CASSTTGTSGRQETQYF | TGTGCCAGTAGTACCACGGGGACTAGCGGGAGACAAGAGACCCAGTACTTC
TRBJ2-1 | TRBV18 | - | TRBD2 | CASSPPGGAGAYNEQFF | TGTGCCAGCTCACCCCCCGGGGGAGCGGGGGCATACAATGAGCAGTTCTTC
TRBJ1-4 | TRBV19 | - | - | CASSILPGFNEKLFF | TGTGCCAGTAGTATCTTGCCCGGGTTTAATGAAAAACTGTTTTTT
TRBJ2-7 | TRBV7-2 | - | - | CASSLREQVYFYEQYF | TGTGCCAGCAGCTTAAGAGAACAGGTGTATTTCTACGAGCAGTACTTC
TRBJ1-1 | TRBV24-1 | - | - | CATSGSNTEAFF | TGTGCCACCAGTGGGAGTAACACTGAAGCTTTCTTT
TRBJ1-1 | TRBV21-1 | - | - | CASSKKGRDHTEAFF | TGTGCCAGCAGCAAAAAAGGCAGGGATCACACTGAAGCTTTCTTT
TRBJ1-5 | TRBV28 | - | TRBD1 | CASSKGQGSNQPQHF | TGTGCCAGCAGTAAGGGACAGGGCAGCAATCAGCCCCAGCATTTT
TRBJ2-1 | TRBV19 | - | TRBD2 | CASRGEGYNEQFF | TGTGCCAGTAGAGGGGAGGGCTACAATGAGCAGTTCTTC
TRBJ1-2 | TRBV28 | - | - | CASSRPRIGYTF | TGTGCCAGCAGTCGCCCTAGAATTGGCTACACCTTC
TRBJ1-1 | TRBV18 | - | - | CASSREGGGFTEAFF | TGTGCCAGCTCTCGCGAGGGAGGGGGGTTCACTGAAGCTTTCTTT
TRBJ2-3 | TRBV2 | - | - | CASSDLLGDTQYF | TGTGCCAGCAGTGACTTACTCGGAGATACGCAGTATTTT
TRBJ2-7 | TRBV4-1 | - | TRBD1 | CASSRETGKAYEQYF | TGCGCCAGCAGCCGAGAGACAGGGAAGGCCTACGAGCAGTACTTC
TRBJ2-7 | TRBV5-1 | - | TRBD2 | CASSELGGEGPYEQYF | TGCGCCAGCAGCGAACTTGGGGGGGAGGGCCCCTACGAGCAGTACTTC
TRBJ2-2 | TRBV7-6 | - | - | CASSLDSRNTGELFF | TGTGCCAGCAGCTTAGATAGTAGGAACACCGGGGAGCTGTTTTTT
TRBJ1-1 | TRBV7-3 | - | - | CASSLKVGAIAEAFF | TGTGCCAGCAGCTTAAAGGTGGGCGCGATTGCTGAAGCTTTCTTT
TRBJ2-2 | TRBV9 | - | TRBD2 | CASSAASLLGWLAGGRATGELFF | TGTGCCAGCAGCGCTGCTAGCCTTCTAGGTTGGCTAGCGGGAGGGCGGGCGACCGGGGAGCTGTTTTTT
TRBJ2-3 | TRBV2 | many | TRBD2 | CASSHPGLGDNPDTQYF | TGTGCCAGCAGTCACCCCGGACTAGGGGATAACCCAGATACGCAGTATTTT
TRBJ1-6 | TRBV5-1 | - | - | CASSLGRGGRDSPLHF | TGCGCCAGCAGCTTGGGCAGGGGCGGAAGAGATTCACCCCTCCACTTT
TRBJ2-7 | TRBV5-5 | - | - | CASSLAVSGVAPPYEQYF | TGTGCCAGCAGCTTGGCAGTTTCGGGTGTAGCACCTCCCTACGAGCAGTACTTC
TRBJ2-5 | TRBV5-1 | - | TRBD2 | CASSSLAGGGETQYF | TGCGCCAGCAGCTCTCTAGCGGGAGGGGGAGAGACCCAGTACTTC
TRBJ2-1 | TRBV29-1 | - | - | CSVEGTEVDEQFF | TGCAGCGTTGAAGGGACAGAGGTCGATGAGCAGTTCTTC
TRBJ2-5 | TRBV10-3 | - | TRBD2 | CAIGGTSGFSREETQYF | TGTGCCATCGGGGGGACTAGCGGTTTTTCTCGGGAGGAGACCCAGTACTTC
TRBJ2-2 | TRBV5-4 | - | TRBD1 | CASSLEGARTGELFF | TGTGCCAGCAGCTTGGAGGGGGCTAGAACCGGGGAGCTGTTTTTT
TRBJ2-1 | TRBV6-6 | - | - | CASSYRGGNEQFF | TGTGCCAGCAGTTACCGAGGGGGTAATGAGCAGTTCTTC
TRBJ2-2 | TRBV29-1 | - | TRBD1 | CSVRGPGGELFF | TGCAGCGTTAGGGGGCCCGGCGGGGAGCTGTTTTTT
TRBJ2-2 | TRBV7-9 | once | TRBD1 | CASTLRRTGGTGELFF | TGTGCCAGCACCCTTAGACGGACAGGGGGAACCGGGGAGCTGTTTTTT
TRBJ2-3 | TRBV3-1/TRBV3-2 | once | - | CASSQDGADTQYF | TGTGCCAGCAGCCAAGATGGGGCGGATACGCAGTATTTT
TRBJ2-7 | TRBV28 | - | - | CATGLYEQYF | TGTGCGACGGGGTTGTACGAGCAGTACTTC
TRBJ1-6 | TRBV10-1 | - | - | CAILGWSPLHF | TGCGCCATCCTCGGGTGGTCACCCCTCCACTTT
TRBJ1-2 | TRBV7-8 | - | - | CASSLNGQPYYGYTF | TGTGCCAGCAGCTTAAACGGACAGCCGTACTATGGCTACACCTTC